Listed here are 5 T cell receptor beta chains from one sample, sequenced in a study of Tregs in tolerant kidney transplant recipients. CFSE-labeled recipient PBMCs were cultured six to seven days with irradiated graft donor PBMCs, then FACS-sorted. No antigen is known for these receptors. Method: immunoSEQ multiplex PCR; TCRdb's copy keeps in-frame clones and lacks some. The table records 15,000 or so clones, 53% of them present only once. The sequenced sample was CD4+ T cells from blood cultured with allogeneic cells, obtained before the transplant. All receptors derive from a human patient who received a combined kidney and bone marrow transplant.

By frequency in the sample, this clone is medium-sized. This chain links TRBV5-1 with TRBJ2-1; 7 nucleotides align to TRBD1. This CDR3 is built from 15 residues. From germline, CDR1 is SGHRS and CDR2 YFSETQ. J lost 4 bases, V lost 4 bases, and 8 bases had no gene match. The CDR3 here is CASSPLQGVYNEQFF. For the CDR3, the DNA is TGCGCCAGCAGCCCTCTCCAGGGGGTTTACAATGAGCAGTTCTTC.

The chain is built from TRBV21-1 and TRBJ1-1; the table gives TRBD1 as D, unverified against the DNA. TRBV21-1 is recorded as a pseudogene. There are 14 residues in the CDR3. The CDR3, as DNA: TGTGCCAGCAGCCCACTAAGACAGGAACAGGGAGCTTTCTTT. This encodes CASSPLRQEQGAFF.

The chain recombines TRBV7-9 with TRBJ2-3; tentatively, D is TRBD2 (5 bases). CDR1 is SEHNR, CDR2 FQNEAQ, per germline (reference sequence). The ends were cut back, 7 bases at V and 4 bases at J, with 9 bases in the middle. The CDR3 has 12 residues. DNA of the CDR3: TGTGCCAGCACGTTGGAGGCAGATACGCAGTATTTT. This encodes CASTLEADTQYF.

The rearrangement uses TRBV10-3 and TRBJ1-5, with a weak D call TRBD1 (5 bases). The CDR3 has 18 amino acids. The V end was cut by 6 bases, the J end by 0 bases, with 21 bases between. Germline V gene data show CDR1 as ENHRY and CDR2 as SYGVKD. The CDR3 is CAISETEGSVGSNQPQHF. CDR3 coding DNA: TGTGCCATCAGCGAGACAGAGGGTTCGGTCGGTAGCAATCAGCCCCAGCATTTT.

The chain links TRBV5-6 to TRBJ2-5; 10 nucleotides match TRBD1. The V and J ends lost 2 bases and 10 bases, in that order; junction bases with no gene match: 8. The CDR3 is 14 amino acids. Per germline, CDR1 SGHDT and CDR2 YYEEEE. The CDR3, as DNA: TGTGCCAGCAGCTTCCAATACCGGGACAGGGGCCAGTACTTC. It codes for CASSFQYRDRGQYF.